One T cell receptor beta chain is described in this entry. The table came from immunoSEQ multiplex PCR; TCRdb's copy has only in-frame clones and leaves some out. The repertoire holds 150,000 to 200,000 clones, with 80% to 90% as singletons. This specimen comes from a study of T cell responses to AZD1222 COVID-19 vaccine. The clonotype comes from an adult who received the AZD1222 COVID-19 vaccine. The sample was peripheral blood, taken 28 days after the second AZD1222 dose.

CDR3 loop: CASKPGTHYGYTF. In nucleotides, the CDR3 is TGTGCCAGCAAACCCGGGACTCACTATGGCTACACCTTC. The rearrangement joins TRBV6-5 to TRBJ1-2; possible D gene TRBD1, 5 bases. Germline CDR1 MNHEY, CDR2 SVGAGI. Trimming stripped 7 bases from V and 3 bases from J, with 12 bases between. This CDR3 is 13 amino acids long.